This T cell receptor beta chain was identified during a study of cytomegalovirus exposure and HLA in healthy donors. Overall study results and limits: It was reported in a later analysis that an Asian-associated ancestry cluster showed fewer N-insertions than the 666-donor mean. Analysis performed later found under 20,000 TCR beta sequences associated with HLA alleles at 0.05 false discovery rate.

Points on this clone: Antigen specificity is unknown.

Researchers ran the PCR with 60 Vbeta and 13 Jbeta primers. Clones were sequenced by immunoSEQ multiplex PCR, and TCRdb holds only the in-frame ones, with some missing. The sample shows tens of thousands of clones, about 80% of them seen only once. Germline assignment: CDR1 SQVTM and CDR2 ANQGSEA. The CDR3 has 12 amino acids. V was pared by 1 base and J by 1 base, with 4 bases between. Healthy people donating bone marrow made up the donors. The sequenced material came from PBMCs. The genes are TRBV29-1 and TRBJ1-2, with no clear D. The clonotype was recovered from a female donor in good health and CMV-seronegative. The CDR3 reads CSVEGVNYGYTF. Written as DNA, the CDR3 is TGCAGCGTTGAAGGAGTTAACTATGGCTACACCTTC.